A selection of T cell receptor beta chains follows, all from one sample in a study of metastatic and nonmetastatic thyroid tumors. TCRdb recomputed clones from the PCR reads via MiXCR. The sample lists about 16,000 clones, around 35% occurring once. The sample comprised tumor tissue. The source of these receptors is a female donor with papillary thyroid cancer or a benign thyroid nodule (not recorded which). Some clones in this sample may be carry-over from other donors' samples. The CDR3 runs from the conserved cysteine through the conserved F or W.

CDR3 protein: CASSGLLGQVSYEQYF; V gene: TRBV6-1; J gene: TRBJ2-7
CDR3 protein: CASGPGGYNSPLHF; V gene: TRBV12-5; J gene: TRBJ1-6
CDR3 protein: CASGLGDRGGDGYTF; V gene: TRBV12-5; J gene: TRBJ1-2
CDR3 protein: CSAQGTDGANVLTF; V gene: TRBV20-1; J gene: TRBJ2-6
CDR3 protein: CASSSGLAGPGADTQYF; V gene: TRBV5-1; J gene: TRBJ2-3
CDR3 protein: CAWSLGTAHNEQFF; V gene: TRBV30; J gene: TRBJ2-1
CDR3 protein: CASSRGNQPQHF; V gene: TRBV19; J gene: TRBJ1-5
CDR3 protein: CATSKGEGYGYTF; V gene: TRBV15; J gene: TRBJ1-2
CDR3 protein: CSALRTSGSGEQYF; V gene: TRBV20-1; J gene: TRBJ2-7
CDR3 protein: CASSVASGGAGVYNEQFF; V gene: TRBV30; J gene: TRBJ2-1
CDR3 protein: CASSWTGGNEQFF; V gene: TRBV2; J gene: TRBJ2-1
CDR3 protein: CAIRGQGGLEQYF; V gene: TRBV10-3; J gene: TRBJ2-7
CDR3 protein: CASSTRRIGRMDEQYF; V gene: TRBV6-1; J gene: TRBJ2-7
CDR3 protein: CASSTELAGPKKITGELFF; V gene: TRBV4-2; J gene: TRBJ2-2
CDR3 protein: CASRLVATNEKLFF; V gene: TRBV19; J gene: TRBJ1-4
CDR3 protein: CASSSPGQGSGYEQYF; V gene: TRBV28; J gene: TRBJ2-7
CDR3 protein: CASSTGTYEQYF; V gene: TRBV5-1; J gene: TRBJ2-7
CDR3 protein: CASSGIDEQYF; V gene: TRBV27; J gene: TRBJ2-7
CDR3 protein: CAISEAGIGETQYF; V gene: TRBV10-3; J gene: TRBJ2-5
CDR3 protein: CSASSSGRPSYEQYF; V gene: TRBV20-1; J gene: TRBJ2-7
CDR3 protein: CAWSRGRYEQYF; V gene: TRBV30; J gene: TRBJ2-7
CDR3 protein: CASSPRDRDYEQYF; V gene: TRBV7-8; J gene: TRBJ2-7
CDR3 protein: CSARLESSYEQYF; V gene: TRBV20-1; J gene: TRBJ2-7
CDR3 protein: CASSQNPGQGPKEQFF; V gene: TRBV14; J gene: TRBJ2-1
CDR3 protein: CASSPEAYNEQFF; V gene: TRBV18; J gene: TRBJ2-1
CDR3 protein: CASSVGLRYSGNTIYF; V gene: TRBV2; J gene: TRBJ1-3